This entry describes one TCR beta chain. In the authors' methods: How many nucleated cells were present was estimated from reference gene primer amplification. Only in-frame clones appear in the TCRdb table, and some are missing; sequencing was by immunoSEQ multiplex PCR. That table furnishes V, J and clone size, whereas the DNA furnished D and trimming. The data show some 150,000 clones, roughly 84% seen once. This record belongs to a study of blood T cell repertoires in COVID-19. Study-wide background: Samples came from the United States, Italy and Spain, spanning acute and convalescent COVID-19. The cDNA or gDNA used as material had been derived from T cells, B-cell-depleted T cells, or PBMCs.

Trimming took 3 bases from V and 1 from J; bases not matched to a gene: 5. The V gene's germline CDR1 is SNHLY and CDR2 FYNNEI. The CDR3 is 15 residues long. Source material: peripheral blood. The chain combines TRBV2 with TRBJ2-7; TRBD1 aligns across 8 bases. This receptor was obtained from a human donor in a cohort sampled during active COVID-19. This chain's CDR3 is CASSDYRGESYEQYF. DNA of the CDR3: TGTGCCAGCAGTGACTACAGGGGGGAGTCCTACGAGCAGTACTTC.